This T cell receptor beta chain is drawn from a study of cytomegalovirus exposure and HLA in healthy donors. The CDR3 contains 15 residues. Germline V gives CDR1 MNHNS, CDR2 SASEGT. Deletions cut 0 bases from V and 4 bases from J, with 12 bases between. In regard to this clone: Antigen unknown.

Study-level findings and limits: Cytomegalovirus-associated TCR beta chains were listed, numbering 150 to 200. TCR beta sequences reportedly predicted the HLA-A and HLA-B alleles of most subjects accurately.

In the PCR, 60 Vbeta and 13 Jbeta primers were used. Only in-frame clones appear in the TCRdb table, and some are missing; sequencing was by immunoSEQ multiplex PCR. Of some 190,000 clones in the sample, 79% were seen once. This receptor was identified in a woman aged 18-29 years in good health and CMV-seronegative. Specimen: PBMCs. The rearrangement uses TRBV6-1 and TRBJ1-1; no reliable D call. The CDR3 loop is CASSEAVGEGTEAFF. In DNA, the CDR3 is TGTGCCAGCAGTGAAGCCGTGGGTGAGGGCACTGAAGCTTTCTTT.